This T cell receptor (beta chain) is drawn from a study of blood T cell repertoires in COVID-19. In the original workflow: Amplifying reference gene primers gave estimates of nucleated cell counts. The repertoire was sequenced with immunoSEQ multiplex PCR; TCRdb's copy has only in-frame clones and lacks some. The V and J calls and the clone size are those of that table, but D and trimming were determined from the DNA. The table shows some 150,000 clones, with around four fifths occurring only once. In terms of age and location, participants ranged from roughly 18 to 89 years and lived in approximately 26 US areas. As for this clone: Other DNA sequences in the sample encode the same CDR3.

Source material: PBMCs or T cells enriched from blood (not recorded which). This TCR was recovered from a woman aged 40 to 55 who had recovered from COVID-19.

The CDR3 loop is CASSLATGSYGYTF. The DNA for the CDR3 is TGCGCCAGCAGCTTGGCGACAGGGTCCTATGGCTACACCTTC. V and J are TRBV5-1 and TRBJ1-2; 7 nucleotides line up with TRBD1. The germline gives CDR1 SGHRS, CDR2 YFSETQ. The CDR3 runs 14 residues. The J segment lost 4 bases and the V segment lost 0 bases, leaving 3 bases of the junction unmatched.